This is a list of T cell receptor beta chains from one sample in a study of regulatory T cells in long-lasting Graves disease. TCRdb reprocessed the multiplex PCR reads with MiXCR, giving one entry per CDR3 protein. The sample comprises 450,000 to 500,000 distinct CDR3 sequences, roughly 15% of which are singletons, and 9.5% to 15% rests with the top ten. This same sample was also part of a study on T cells in Graves' hyperthyroidism and ophthalmopathy.

The source material was peripheral blood mononuclear cells (PBMCs), sampled at new diagnosis, from a patient treated with antithyroid drugs. The receptor source for this set is a man between 35 and 55 years old with Graves disease. Each CDR3 is given with its conserved first and last residue. The D gene is left open where the match is weak. Part of the rows lack a size; the others show once, few, many or a class for expanded clones.

D: TRBD1; V: TRBV5-5; J: TRBJ2-6; size: .; DNA: TGTGCCAGCAGCCCGGGACAGGGGGCGAATGGGGCCAACGTCCTGACTTTC; CDR3: CASSPGQGANGANVLTF
D: .; V: TRBV12-3/TRBV12-4; J: TRBJ2-5; size: few; DNA: TGTGCCAGCAGTCCTCTACAGGGAGGTGGGGAGACCCAGTACTTC; CDR3: CASSPLQGGGETQYF
D: TRBD1; V: TRBV5-1; J: TRBJ2-1; size: many; DNA: TGCGCCAGCAGCTTGGAGGGGGCGCGGAATGAGCAGTTCTTC; CDR3: CASSLEGARNEQFF
D: TRBD2; V: TRBV5-1; J: TRBJ2-1; size: many; DNA: TGCGCCAGCAGCTTGGATGTAGCGGGATACAATGAGCAGTTCTTC; CDR3: CASSLDVAGYNEQFF
D: TRBD2; V: TRBV28; J: TRBJ2-7; size: .; DNA: TGTGCCAGCAGTTTAGGCCCGGGACTAGCGGCAGGGGGGGCCTACGAGCAGTACTTC; CDR3: CASSLGPGLAAGGAYEQYF
D: TRBD1; V: TRBV12-3/TRBV12-4; J: TRBJ2-7; size: many; DNA: TGTGCCAGCAGTCGATCGGGACAGGGGGCTGGAGAGCAGTACTTC; CDR3: CASSRSGQGAGEQYF
D: TRBD1; V: TRBV28; J: TRBJ2-7; size: many; DNA: TGTGCCAGCAGTTTTTCAGGGGGCTCCTACGAGCAGTACTTC; CDR3: CASSFSGGSYEQYF
D: .; V: TRBV11-2; J: TRBJ2-4; size: many; DNA: TGTGCCAGCAGCTTAGGTGCTGGGTTCTTC; CDR3: CASSLGAGFF
D: .; V: TRBV11-2; J: TRBJ2-3; size: many; DNA: TGTGCCAGCAGCCTTTCTCATGACCACAGCACAGATACGCAGTATTTT; CDR3: CASSLSHDHSTDTQYF
D: .; V: TRBV20-1; J: TRBJ2-3; size: many; DNA: TGCAGTGCCCCGAAGGTAGCCGGGGATACGCAGTATTTT; CDR3: CSAPKVAGDTQYF
D: .; V: TRBV5-1; J: TRBJ1-2; size: many; DNA: TGCGCCAGCAGCTCCTCCTCGTACTATGGCTACACCTTC; CDR3: CASSSSSYYGYTF
D: .; V: TRBV20-1; J: TRBJ1-2; size: few; DNA: TGCAGTGCTAGCCCCCGGGCAGGCATTGGCTACACCTTC; CDR3: CSASPRAGIGYTF
D: .; V: TRBV20-1; J: TRBJ1-1; size: many; DNA: TGCAGTGCTCGGCCGACACTGAACACTGAAGCTTTCTTT; CDR3: CSARPTLNTEAFF
D: .; V: TRBV5-6; J: TRBJ2-6; size: many; DNA: TGTGCCAGCAGCTCAACCCTCGACTCTGGGGCCAACGTCCTGACTTTC; CDR3: CASSSTLDSGANVLTF
D: TRBD1; V: TRBV13; J: TRBJ2-7; size: many; DNA: TGTGCCAGCAGCCCCCCGGGACAGGCATCCTACGAGCAGTACTTC; CDR3: CASSPPGQASYEQYF
D: .; V: TRBV20-1; J: TRBJ2-7; size: many; DNA: TGCAGTGCTAGACCTAAGCCTAGCAGCGAGCAGTACTTC; CDR3: CSARPKPSSEQYF
D: .; V: TRBV27; J: TRBJ1-5; size: many; DNA: TGTGCCAGCAGGCCAACCTCCCGGGGTCCAAGCAATCAGCCCCAGCATTTT; CDR3: CASRPTSRGPSNQPQHF
D: .; V: TRBV2; J: TRBJ2-2; size: many; DNA: TGTGCCAGCAGTGGAAGACCCAACACCGGGGAGCTGTTTTTT; CDR3: CASSGRPNTGELFF
D: TRBD2; V: TRBV20-1; J: TRBJ2-1; size: many; DNA: TGCAGTGCTAGGCGGGGGAGCTCCTACAATGAGCAGTTCTTC; CDR3: CSARRGSSYNEQFF
D: .; V: TRBV5-1; J: TRBJ2-5; size: few; DNA: TGCGCCAGCAGCTTTCCCGGCCAAGAGACCCAGTACTTC; CDR3: CASSFPGQETQYF
D: .; V: TRBV4-1; J: TRBJ2-1; size: .; DNA: TGCGCCAGCAGCCAAGAGGGGGTGCGCCGGGAGTTCTTC; CDR3: CASSQEGVRREFF
D: .; V: TRBV24-1; J: TRBJ2-5; size: few; DNA: TGTGCCACCAGTGACCCTTCCAGGAAGTACTTC; CDR3: CATSDPSRKYF
D: .; V: TRBV14; J: TRBJ2-5; size: many; DNA: TGTGCCAGCAGCCAAGATTTGAGGGGCGGGCAAGAGACCCAGTACTTC; CDR3: CASSQDLRGGQETQYF
D: TRBD1; V: TRBV29-1; J: TRBJ1-2; size: many; DNA: TGCAGCGTATCAGGGGGTATCAACTATGGCTACACCTTC; CDR3: CSVSGGINYGYTF
D: .; V: TRBV20-1; J: TRBJ1-1; size: many; DNA: TGCAGTGCCCCGGACGGCAAACTGTACACTGAAGCTTTCTTT; CDR3: CSAPDGKLYTEAFF
D: .; V: TRBV24-1; J: TRBJ2-7; size: .; DNA: TGTGCCACCAGTGATGGGGAAGTGCGAAACGAGCAGTACTTC; CDR3: CATSDGEVRNEQYF
D: TRBD1; V: TRBV10-3; J: TRBJ2-7; size: many; DNA: TGTGCCATCAGGGGACAGACCCGGTCCGACGAGCAGTACTTC; CDR3: CAIRGQTRSDEQYF
D: .; V: TRBV18; J: TRBJ2-7; size: many; DNA: TGTGCCAGCAGCCCAGGGGCAGGCTACGAGCAGTACTTC; CDR3: CASSPGAGYEQYF